The entry below gives a single T cell receptor (beta chain) sequence along with its context. The target of this receptor is not known. The input lacks base qualities; no much larger clone sits a single base away. The CDR3 sequence holds 16 residues, the cysteine and phenylalanine included. The entry retains the CDR3 DNA only, 48 bases that are in frame from base 1. The germline V gene yields MRHNA for CDR1 and SNTAGT for CDR2. V sheds 2 bases and J sheds 5 bases, leaving 15 bases between their ends. The cohort was made up of under 800 healthy bone marrow donors. All cohort members were sampled while nominally healthy, although unrecorded immune exposures were likely present. The donor tested CMV seronegative and was one of the 352 seronegative cohort members. A peripheral blood sample was collected from each donor, and TCR beta sequencing was performed on peripheral blood mononuclear cells. The Qiagen DNeasy Blood Extraction Kit was used to extract genomic DNA from the blood cell samples.

This sample is part of a study of cytomegalovirus exposure and HLA in healthy donors (dated by TCRdb to the late 2010s). Concerning the study at large: An earlier analysis of several hundred of the donors reported 250 to 300 Gb of sequence data and around 120 million unique TCR beta sequences obtained from 180 million or so T cells. Approximately 300 gigabases of sequencing data and approximately 93 million unique TCR sequences were included in an early release covering over 600 HLA-typed donors. The genetic ancestry cluster associated with self-reported Caucasian donors included 70% to 85% of the approximately 400 genotyped donors. The study aimed to test whether cataloging public T cell receptors could reveal signatures of past pathogen exposure. The study profiled the T cell repertoires of under 850 subjects by immunosequencing and related them to cytomegalovirus serostatus. In addition to the first cohort of around 670 subjects, a separate validation cohort of 100 to 150 different subjects was used. To predict cytomegalovirus infection status, the study combined high-throughput TCR immunosequencing, statistical association of individual TCRs with disease status, and machine learning. A later analysis re-analyzed previously published TCR beta repertoires from several hundred donors and added high-resolution HLA genotyping to study TCR occurrence patterns. In the later analysis, no new phenotypic data were used to find candidate immune exposures; instead, reliance was placed on TCR beta sequences and their occurrence across donors. An earlier analysis of approximately 500 of the donors applied high-throughput TCR beta sequencing to assess whether each TCR beta V gene segment acted as functional or pseudogenic. Donor age, sex, ethnicity and CMV serostatus were compiled together with the repertoire data. Genome-wide SNP genotypes for about 55% of the 666 donors were used in a later genetic analysis, which treated that subset as a discovery cohort. Every repertoire in the discovery cohort had been generated on one and the same sequencing platform. Both class I and class II loci were covered by HLA typing, at four-digit resolution. Typing coverage varied by locus: roughly 620-640 donors for A, B, C, DRB1 and DQB1; 500 to 550 for DQA1; about 590 for DPA1; approximately 470 for DPB1. Roughly five DR-DQ haplotypes were treated as single units for association and clustering because of strong linkage in the cohort. Among several hundred genotyped donors of the cohort, an average of approximately 220,000 unique TCR beta nucleotide sequences was sequenced per donor, of which 15% to 20% were non-productive. The paper as a whole reports these results and caveats: According to a later analysis, most CMV-associated TCR beta chains appeared to be HLA-restricted, and the HLA associations seemed to be driven largely by CMV exposure. A later genetic analysis associated a missense DCLRE1C variant with V-gene and J-gene trimming of TCR beta chains, and an independent cohort replicated the association. Because some donors lacked HLA typing at each locus, the association tests relied only on the typed subset. It was suggested by the authors that the approach could potentially be generalized to other disease states and immunological phenotypes. Several of the top co-occurrence clusters appeared to be linked to parvovirus B19, influenza, CMV and Epstein-Barr virus, according to a later analysis. A later analysis associated 16,951 TCR beta sequences with specific HLA alleles at a false discovery rate of 0.05. A later analysis found that TCR association rates varied across HLA loci, with DRB1 alleles showing the most associated TCRs and HLA-C alleles the fewest. In an earlier analysis of several hundred of the donors, most TCR beta V segments were observed in productive rearrangements about 90% or about 30% of the time, broadly matching IMGT annotations. In both the original and validation cohorts, the classifier was reported to diagnose cytomegalovirus status with high specificity and sensitivity. While some public TCRs were present in many individuals, most TCR sequences turned up only very rarely across donors. The study listed 150 to 200 TCR beta chains as associated with cytomegalovirus. In this cohort, only TCR beta chains were sequenced, and detectable features were limited by the absence of alpha or paired-chain data. Immune exposure information for the cohort was limited to CMV serostatus. A further reported finding was that TCR beta sequences accurately predicted the HLA-A and HLA-B alleles for most subjects in the first cohort. Some IMGT-functional V segments, including TRBV6-2 and TRBV6-3, could not be distinguished by the 87-base-pair reads and were therefore excluded. Correlated functional status among segregating V segments might reflect linkage disequilibrium, but an unknown experimental factor could not be ruled out. Strong co-occurrence of HLA alleles, especially DR and DQ, made assigning TCR associations to individual alleles difficult. The earlier analysis of around 600 of the donors excluded approximately 17 rarely observed V segments, including chromosome 9 orphons, because counts were too low. A cluster of highly shared sequence variants was judged likely to represent a technical artifact of the sequencing pipeline. Sequencing depth was assumed to be roughly uniform across donors in the presence/absence analyses, though that assumption may not hold. In a later analysis, HLA-associated TCR beta chains showed more clonal expansion and lower generation probabilities than non-associated chains that were equally common. According to a later genetic analysis, donors in an Asian-associated ancestry cluster had fewer N-insertions in productive TCRs than the approximately 650-donor mean. In vitro tests confirmed that a few of the cytomegalovirus-associated TCR beta chains recognize cytomegalovirus antigens.

The method was the immunoSEQ multiplex PCR assay. A mixture of 60 forward primers for TCR Vbeta segments and 13 reverse primers for TCR Jbeta segments was used in the multiplex PCR. The CDR3 region of rearranged TCR beta genes was amplified from genomic DNA by a multiplex PCR assay. Amplified TCR beta libraries were sequenced as 87-base-pair reads on the Illumina HiSeq System. The authors' pipeline ran thus. In a later analysis, some 80 million unique TCR beta chains were counted across the approximately 640 repertoires, and some 10 million of these chains were shared by at least two donors. Raw reads were error-corrected and collapsed into unique sequences by a nearest-neighbor algorithm in which closely related sequences were merged to remove PCR and sequencing errors. CDR3 sequences were aligned to IMGT reference sequences to assign V, D and J gene segments. For a sequence to be retained, a match of at least six nucleotides was required to both a V gene segment and a J gene segment. A rearrangement was called productive if the CDR3 had no stop codons and remained in frame with V and J, and every other rearrangement was called non-productive. Following IMGT convention, CDR3 was defined as the stretch from the second conserved V-encoded cysteine up to the conserved J-encoded phenylalanine. Sequences without an unambiguous match to a single V gene segment were excluded from the earlier analysis of over 500 of the donors. In an earlier analysis of roughly 600 of the donors, a V segment was called functional when productive rearrangements were above 56.7%, and segregating when the standard deviation between donors exceeded 5%. A statistical classification framework was developed to diagnose cytomegalovirus status using the catalog of TCR beta chain sequences. A later analysis assigned V and J genes by comparing TCR nucleotide sequences with IMGT/GENE-DB human TR gene sequences. In a later analysis, CDR3 sequences and most-parsimonious VDJ recombination scenarios were assigned using the TCRdist pipeline. In a later analysis, every TCR beta chain was defined by the combination of its CDR3 amino acid sequence and its V-gene family, and reads without a unique V-gene family were dropped. In a later analysis, 450 to 600 highly shared, low-generation-probability nucleotide sequences were removed to address suspected cross-contamination and a sequencing artifact. In a later analysis, a clonal expansion index was calculated for each public chain from normalized within-repertoire ranks of inferred template counts. In a later analysis, generation probabilities were computed with a VDJ recombination model fitted to out-of-frame rearrangements, and the resulting probabilities were checked against IGoR. Hypergeometric tests were used in a later analysis to score TCR-TCR, TCR-HLA and TCR-CMV co-occurrence, with a repertoire-size bias correction applied to the TCR pairs. A later analysis estimated false discovery rates by permuting HLA or CMV assignments 20 times. In a later analysis, co-occurring TCRs were grouped with DBSCAN, and TCRdist sequence similarity was added when clustering was performed within HLA-allele-positive subsets. For co-occurrence clustering, repertoires with fewer than 30,000 or more than 120,000 public chains were excluded, along with 5 or 6 repertoires with anomalous nucleotide sharing. TCRdb's version of the immuneACCESS table is confined to in-frame rearrangements and falls short of the full clone set. An unresolved V gene accounts for under half of the shortfall where checked; the remainder is of unknown origin. V, J and clone size are those of that table, while D and trimming were read from the DNA. A total of approximately 120,000 clones appear in this sample, around 80% of them only once. The biggest ten clones account for 1% to 1.5% of the sample.

The TCR originated in a female donor in good health and CMV-seronegative. In this chain, TRBV6-4 is recombined with TRBJ2-2; the D gene is perhaps TRBD2, on 6 matching bases. Sequenced sample: PBMCs. The CDR3 reads as follows: CASSDGRSGVTGELFF. The DNA sequence follows: TGTGCCAGCAGTGACGGTCGTTCGGGGGTTACCGGGGAGCTGTTTTTT.